The sequence of this TCR beta chain was determined in a study of technical replicates of blood from four donors. Profiling relied on immunoSEQ multiplex PCR, and the TCRdb table lists in-frame clones only, not all of them. Here the sample spans about 94,000 clones, 90% to 96% being singletons. Trimming cost V 9 bases and J 5 bases, with 9 bases left between them. CDR1 and CDR2 from the germline V gene are SNHLY and FYNNEI. The CDR3 loop spans 11 amino acids. The chain recombines TRBV2 with TRBJ2-3, with D perhaps TRBD2 (6 bases). This clonotype was sampled from a human donor in good health. The sample comprised T cells isolated from PBMCs. CDR3 residues: CARHGGDTQYF. DNA for the CDR3: TGTGCCAGGCACGGGGGAGATACGCAGTATTTT.